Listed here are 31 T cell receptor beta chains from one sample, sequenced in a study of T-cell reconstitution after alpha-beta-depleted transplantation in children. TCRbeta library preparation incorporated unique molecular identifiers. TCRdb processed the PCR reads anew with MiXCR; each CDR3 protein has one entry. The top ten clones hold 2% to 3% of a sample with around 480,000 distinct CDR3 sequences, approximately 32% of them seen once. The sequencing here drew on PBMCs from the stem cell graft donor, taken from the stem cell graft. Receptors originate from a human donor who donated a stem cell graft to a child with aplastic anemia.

As DNA, the CDR3 is TGTGCCAGCAAGTTCGCGAGGGGAGGCAATCAGCCCCAGCATTTT. Amino acid sequence: CASKFARGGNQPQHF. The J gene is TRBJ1-5, the V gene TRBV12-3 or TRBV12-4; a weak D match, TRBD1 (5 bases). Trimming removed 7 bases from V and 2 bases from J, with 15 bases in between. The CDR3 is made up of 15 amino acids.

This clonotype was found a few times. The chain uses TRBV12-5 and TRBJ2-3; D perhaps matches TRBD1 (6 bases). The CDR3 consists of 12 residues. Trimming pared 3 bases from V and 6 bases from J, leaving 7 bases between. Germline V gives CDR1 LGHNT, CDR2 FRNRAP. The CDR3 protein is CASGFQGDTQYF. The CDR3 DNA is TGTGCTAGTGGTTTCCAGGGGGATACGCAGTATTTT.

The CDR3 region has the DNA TGTGCCAGCAGCTTGGTGGGACAGTTTGAAGAGACCCAGTACTTC. As protein: CASSLVGQFEETQYF. The rearrangement links TRBV5-4 to TRBJ2-5, with 7 nucleotides matching TRBD1. The CDR3 is made up of 15 amino acids. In germline, CDR1 is SGHNT, CDR2 YYREEE (reference sequence). The V and J ends lost 0 bases and 3 bases, in that order; junction bases with no gene match: 5.

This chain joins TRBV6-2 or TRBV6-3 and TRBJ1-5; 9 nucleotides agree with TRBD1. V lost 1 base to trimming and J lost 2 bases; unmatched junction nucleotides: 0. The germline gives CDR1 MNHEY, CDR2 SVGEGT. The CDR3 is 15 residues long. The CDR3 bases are TGTGCCAGCAGTTACTGGACAGGGGGCAATCAGCCCCAGCATTTT. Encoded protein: CASSYWTGGNQPQHF.

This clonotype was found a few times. The CDR3 protein is CASSYLAGYEQYV. The CDR3 nucleotides are TGTGCCAGCAGTTACTTGGCAGGGTACGAGCAGTACGTC. V gene TRBV6-6 combines with J gene TRBJ2-7; D is possibly TRBD1 (5 bases). Germline lookup yields CDR1 MNHNY and CDR2 SVGAGI (reference sequence). The V and J ends lost 1 base and 4 bases respectively, with 8 bases between them. The CDR3 runs to 13 residues.

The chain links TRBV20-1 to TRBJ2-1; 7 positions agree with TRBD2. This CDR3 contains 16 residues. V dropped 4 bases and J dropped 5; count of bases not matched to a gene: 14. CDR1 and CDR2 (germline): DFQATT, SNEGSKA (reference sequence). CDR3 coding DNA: TGCAGTGCTAACCCCGGTGGGCTAGCGGATCACAATGAGCAGTTCTTC. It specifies CSANPGGLADHNEQFF.

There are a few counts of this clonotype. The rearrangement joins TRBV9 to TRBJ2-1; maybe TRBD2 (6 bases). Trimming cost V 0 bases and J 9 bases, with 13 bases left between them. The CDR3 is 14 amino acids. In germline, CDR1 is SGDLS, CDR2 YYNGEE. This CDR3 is CASSVGRLEPEQFF. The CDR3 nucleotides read TGTGCCAGCAGCGTAGGGAGACTAGAACCTGAGCAGTTCTTC.

The DNA of the CDR3 is TGTGCCAGCAGCTTAATACAGGGGGCAGGCGGGGAGCTGTTTTTT. This encodes CASSLIQGAGGELFF. The chain carries TRBV7-2 and TRBJ2-2; TRBD1 matches 9 bases. This CDR3 region has 15 residues. The J segment lost 7 bases and the V segment lost 2 bases, leaving 5 bases of the junction unmatched. The germline V gene has CDR1 SGHTA and CDR2 FQGNSA.

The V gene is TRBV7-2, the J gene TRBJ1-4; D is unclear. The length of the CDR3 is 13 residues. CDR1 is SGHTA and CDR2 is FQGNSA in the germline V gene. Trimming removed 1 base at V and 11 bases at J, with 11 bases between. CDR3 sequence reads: CASSLGPAEKLFF. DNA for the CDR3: TGTGCCAGCAGCTTAGGTCCAGCTGAGAAACTGTTTTTT. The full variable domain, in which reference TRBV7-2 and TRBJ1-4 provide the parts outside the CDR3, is GAGVSQSPSNKVTEKGKDVELRCDPISGHTALYWYRQSLGQGLEFLIYFQGNSAPDKSGLPSDRFSAERTGGSVSTLTIQRTQQEDSAVYLCASSLGPAEKLFFGSGTQLSVL.

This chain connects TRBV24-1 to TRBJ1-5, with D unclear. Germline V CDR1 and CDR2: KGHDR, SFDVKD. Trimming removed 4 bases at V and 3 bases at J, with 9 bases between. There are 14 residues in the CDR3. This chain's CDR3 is CATSEDSPNQPQHF. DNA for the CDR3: TGTGCCACCAGTGAAGATTCACCCAATCAGCCCCAGCATTTT.

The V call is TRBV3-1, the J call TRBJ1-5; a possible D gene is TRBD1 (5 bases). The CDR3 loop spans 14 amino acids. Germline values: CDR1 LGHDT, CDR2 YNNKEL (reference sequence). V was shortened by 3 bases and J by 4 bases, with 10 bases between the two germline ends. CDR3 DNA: TGTGCCAGCAGCCATCTCGGGGGGAATCAGCCCCAGCATTTT. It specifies CASSHLGGNQPQHF.

CDR3 in DNA: TGTGCCATCAGTGACAGAAGCTCTGGAAACACCATATATTTT. Translated, it gives CAISDRSSGNTIYF. The chain joins TRBV10-3 to TRBJ1-3, with unresolved D. There are 14 residues in the CDR3. Trimming cost V 3 bases and J 0 bases, with 6 bases left between them. Germline V CDR1 and CDR2: ENHRY, SYGVKD.

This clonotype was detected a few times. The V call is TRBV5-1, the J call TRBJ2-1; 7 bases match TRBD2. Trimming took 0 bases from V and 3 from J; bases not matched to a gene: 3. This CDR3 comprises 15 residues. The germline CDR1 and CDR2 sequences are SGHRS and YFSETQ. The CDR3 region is CASSLEGDYYNEQFF. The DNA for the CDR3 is TGCGCCAGCAGCTTGGAAGGGGACTACTACAATGAGCAGTTCTTC.

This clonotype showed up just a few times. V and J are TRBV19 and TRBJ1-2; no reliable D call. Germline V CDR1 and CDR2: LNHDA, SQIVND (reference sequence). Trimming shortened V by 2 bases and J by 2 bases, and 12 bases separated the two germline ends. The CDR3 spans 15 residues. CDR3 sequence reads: CASSISAASNYGYTF. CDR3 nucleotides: TGTGCCAGTAGTATATCCGCGGCCAGCAACTATGGCTACACCTTC.

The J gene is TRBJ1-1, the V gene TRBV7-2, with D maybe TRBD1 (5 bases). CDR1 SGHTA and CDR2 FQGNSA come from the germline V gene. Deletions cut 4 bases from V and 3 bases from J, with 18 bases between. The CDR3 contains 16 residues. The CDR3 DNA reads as TGTGCCAGCAGCTCCCGACAGACTTTGGGGGACACTGAAGCTTTCTTT. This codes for CASSSRQTLGDTEAFF.

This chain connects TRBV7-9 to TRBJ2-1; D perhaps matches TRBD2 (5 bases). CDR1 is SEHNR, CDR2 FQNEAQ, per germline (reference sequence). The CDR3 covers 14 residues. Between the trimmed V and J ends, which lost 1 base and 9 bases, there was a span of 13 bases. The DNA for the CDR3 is TGTGCCAGCAGCTTAGAAGGGAGAATCGGTGAGCAGTTCTTC. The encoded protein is CASSLEGRIGEQFF.

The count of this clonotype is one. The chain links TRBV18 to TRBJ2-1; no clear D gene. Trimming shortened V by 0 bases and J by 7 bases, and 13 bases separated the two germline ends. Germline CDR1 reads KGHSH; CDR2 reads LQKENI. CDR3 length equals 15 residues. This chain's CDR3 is CASSPPLKMTNEQFF. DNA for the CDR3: TGTGCCAGCTCACCACCCTTAAAAATGACGAATGAGCAGTTCTTC.

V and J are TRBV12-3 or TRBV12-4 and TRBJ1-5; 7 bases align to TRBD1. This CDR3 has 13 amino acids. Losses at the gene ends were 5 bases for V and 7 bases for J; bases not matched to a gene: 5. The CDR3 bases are TGTGCCAGCAGTCTGCAGGGGGAACAGCCCCAGCATTTT. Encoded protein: CASSLQGEQPQHF.

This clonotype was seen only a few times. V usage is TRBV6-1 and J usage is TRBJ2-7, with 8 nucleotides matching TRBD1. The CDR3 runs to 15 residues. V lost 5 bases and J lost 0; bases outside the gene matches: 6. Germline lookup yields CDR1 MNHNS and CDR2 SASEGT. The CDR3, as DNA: TGTGCCAGCAGTCCCGACAGGGGCGCCTCCTACGAGCAGTACGTC. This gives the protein CASSPDRGASYEQYV.

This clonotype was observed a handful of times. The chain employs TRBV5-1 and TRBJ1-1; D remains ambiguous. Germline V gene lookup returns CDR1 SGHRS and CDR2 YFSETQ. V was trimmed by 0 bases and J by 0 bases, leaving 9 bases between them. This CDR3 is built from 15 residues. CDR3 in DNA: TGCGCCAGCAGCTTGGATGTAGGTCTGAACACTGAAGCTTTCTTT. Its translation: CASSLDVGLNTEAFF.

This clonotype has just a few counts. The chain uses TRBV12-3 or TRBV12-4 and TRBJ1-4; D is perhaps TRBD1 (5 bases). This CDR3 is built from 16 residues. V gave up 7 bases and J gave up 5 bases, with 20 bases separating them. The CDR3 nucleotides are TGTGCCAGCACCCCGGGGCACAAGCAAGGAAATGAAAAACTGTTTTTT. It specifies CASTPGHKQGNEKLFF.

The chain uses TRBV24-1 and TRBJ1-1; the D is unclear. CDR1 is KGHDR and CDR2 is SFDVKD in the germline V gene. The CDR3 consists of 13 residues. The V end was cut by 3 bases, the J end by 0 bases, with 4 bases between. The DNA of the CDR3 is TGTGCCACCAGTGATCCCATGAACACTGAAGCTTTCTTT. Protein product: CATSDPMNTEAFF.

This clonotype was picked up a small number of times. This CDR3 reads CASSPWVPSTDTQYF. The CDR3 DNA is TGTGCCAGCAGTCCCTGGGTCCCTAGCACAGATACGCAGTATTTT. The chain uses TRBV12-3 or TRBV12-4 and TRBJ2-3, with D unresolved. This CDR3 is 15 amino acids long. Trimming shortened V by 5 bases and J by 0 bases, and 12 bases separated the two germline ends.

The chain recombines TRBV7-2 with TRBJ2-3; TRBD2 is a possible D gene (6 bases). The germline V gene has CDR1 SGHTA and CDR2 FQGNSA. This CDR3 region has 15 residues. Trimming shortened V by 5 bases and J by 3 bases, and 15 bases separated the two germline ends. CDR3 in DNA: TGTGCCAGCAGCCCAAGTAGGGCGGGAACAGATACGCAGTATTTT. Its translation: CASSPSRAGTDTQYF.

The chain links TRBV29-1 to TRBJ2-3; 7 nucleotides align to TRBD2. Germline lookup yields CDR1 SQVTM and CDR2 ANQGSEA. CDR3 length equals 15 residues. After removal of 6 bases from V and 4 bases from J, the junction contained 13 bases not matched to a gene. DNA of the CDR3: TGCAGCGTCGAGGGTGTCAGCGGGGCCCCAGATACGCAGTATTTT. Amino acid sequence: CSVEGVSGAPDTQYF.

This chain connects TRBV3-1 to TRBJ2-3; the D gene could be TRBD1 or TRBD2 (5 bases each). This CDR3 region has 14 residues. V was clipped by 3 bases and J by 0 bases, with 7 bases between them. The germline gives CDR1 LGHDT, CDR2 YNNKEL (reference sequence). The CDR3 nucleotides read TGTGCCAGCAGCCACCGGGGCAGCACAGATACGCAGTATTTT. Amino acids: CASSHRGSTDTQYF.

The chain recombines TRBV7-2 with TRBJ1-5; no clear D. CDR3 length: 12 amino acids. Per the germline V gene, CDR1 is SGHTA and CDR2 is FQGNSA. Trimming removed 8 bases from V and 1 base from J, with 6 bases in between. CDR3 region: CASGVSNQPQHF. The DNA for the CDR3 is TGTGCCAGCGGGGTAAGCAATCAGCCCCAGCATTTT.

The CDR3 nucleotides are TGTGCCAGTAGTATCACGGGACAGGGTGGAATGGAGCAGTACTTC. Translating gives CASSITGQGGMEQYF. The rearrangement links TRBV19 to TRBJ2-7, with 9 nucleotides matching TRBD1. The CDR3 contains 15 residues. The germline gives CDR1 LNHDA, CDR2 SQIVND (reference sequence). V lost 3 bases to trimming and J lost 7 bases; unmatched junction nucleotides: 10.

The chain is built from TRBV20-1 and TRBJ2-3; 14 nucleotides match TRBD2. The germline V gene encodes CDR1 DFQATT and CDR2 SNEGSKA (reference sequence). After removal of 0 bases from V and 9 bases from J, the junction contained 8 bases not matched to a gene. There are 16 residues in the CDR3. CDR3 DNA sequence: TGCAGTGCTAGAGATCGCAAGACTAGCGGGAGGGGAACGCAGTATTTT. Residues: CSARDRKTSGRGTQYF.

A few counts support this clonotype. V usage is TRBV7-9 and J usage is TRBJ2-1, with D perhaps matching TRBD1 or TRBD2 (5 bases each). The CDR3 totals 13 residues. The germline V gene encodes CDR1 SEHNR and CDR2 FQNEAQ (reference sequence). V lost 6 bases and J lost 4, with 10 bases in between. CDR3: CASRRGDYNEQFF. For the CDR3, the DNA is TGTGCCAGCAGGCGAGGGGATTACAATGAGCAGTTCTTC.

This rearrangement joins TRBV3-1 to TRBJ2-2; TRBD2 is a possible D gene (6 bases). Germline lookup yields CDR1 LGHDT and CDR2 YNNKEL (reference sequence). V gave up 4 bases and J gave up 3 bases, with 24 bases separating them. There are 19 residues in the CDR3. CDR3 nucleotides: TGTGCCAGCAGCCTCCGACTTGGAGGAGGGAACGACTACACCGGGGAGCTGTTTTTT. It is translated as CASSLRLGGGNDYTGELFF. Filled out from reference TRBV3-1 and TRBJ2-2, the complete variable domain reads DTAVSQTPKYLVTQMGNDKSIKCEQNLGHDTMYWYKQDSKKFLKIMFSYNNKELIINETVPNRFSPKSPDKAHLNLHINSLELGDSAVYFCASSLRLGGGNDYTGELFFGEGSRLTVL.